What follows are 3 T cell receptor beta chains derived from one specimen sequenced in a study of spatial heterogeneity in lung cancer. Time point: blood at routine non-recurrence follow-up after resection. TCRdb independently ran MiXCR on the 5' RACE reads; one entry per CDR3 protein. The sample yields around 25,000 distinct CDR3 sequences, 9% to 10% seen once. Sequences were derived from PBMCs, sampled at follow-up. Receptor source: a male donor with early-stage non-small cell lung cancer.

In this sample, this clonotype turned up many times. The gene calls are TRBV3-1 and TRBJ1-2; tentatively, D is TRBD1 (6 bases). With 0 bases removed from V and 14 bases from J, the gap between germline ends came to 19 bases. Germline-derived CDR1 and CDR2 are LGHDT and YNNKEL (reference sequence). CDR3 length equals 14 residues. The CDR3 protein is CASSQDHRDTRETF. CDR3 nucleotide sequence: TGTGCCAGCAGCCAAGACCACCGGGACACCCGCGAGACCTTC.

This clonotype was seen a handful of times. The chain has TRBV5-1 and TRBJ1-5; the D gene is possibly TRBD1 (5 bases). The CDR3 runs 15 residues. With 1 base removed from V and 0 bases from J, the gap between germline ends came to 8 bases. Per the germline V gene, CDR1 is SGHRS and CDR2 is YFSETQ. The CDR3 nucleotides are TGCGCCAGCAGCTTGAAAGGGGATAGCAATCAGCCCCAGCATTTT. It codes for CASSLKGDSNQPQHF.

This chain connects TRBV29-1 to TRBJ2-1, with a tentative D call TRBD1 (5 bases). Trimming took off 1 base at V and 3 bases at J, with 13 bases between the two ends. The CDR3 sequence is 15 residues long. Per germline, CDR1 SQVTM and CDR2 ANQGSEA. The CDR3 DNA is TGCAGCGTTGAAGGGGGCGCCCCCAACTACAATGAGCAGTTCTTC. It yields the protein CSVEGGAPNYNEQFF.